These T cell receptor beta chains were read from a single sample in a study of T-cell memory formation after mild COVID-19. One entry per CDR3 protein, called by TCRdb with MiXCR from the 5' RACE reads. The sample holds some 97,000 distinct CDR3 sequences, 11% seen once. Sequencing input: PBMCs or a T cell subset sorted from them (not recorded which). The receptors were sampled from a man aged 18-30 years who had mild COVID-19 (a few samples of this study predate the infection). Cell type and time point are not known. Both conserved end residues are part of each CDR3. The D gene is left open where the match is weak. Rows give clone size only sometimes, using once, few, many, or a class for an expanded clone.

CDR3aa: CASSFLGGTDTQYF
CDR3nt: TGTGCCAGCAGCTTCCTCGGGGGGACAGATACGCAGTATTTT
len: 14
d_gene: TRBD2
v_gene: TRBV28
abundance: many
j_gene: TRBJ2-3

CDR3aa: CASSHASQPQHF
CDR3nt: TGTGCCAGCAGCCACGCATCTCAGCCCCAGCATTTT
len: 12
d_gene: -
v_gene: TRBV7-2
abundance: -
j_gene: TRBJ1-5

CDR3aa: CASSFSAGINEKLFF
CDR3nt: TGCGCCAGCAGCTTCTCGGCAGGGATTAATGAAAAACTGTTTTTT
len: 15
d_gene: -
v_gene: TRBV5-1
abundance: few
j_gene: TRBJ1-4

CDR3aa: CSARGSDRANSPLHF
CDR3nt: TGCAGTGCTAGGGGGTCGGACAGGGCTAATTCACCCCTCCACTTT
len: 15
d_gene: TRBD1
v_gene: TRBV20-1
abundance: -
j_gene: TRBJ1-6

CDR3aa: CASSLVQATDTQYF
CDR3nt: TGCGCCAGCAGCTTGGTTCAGGCCACAGATACGCAGTATTTT
len: 14
d_gene: -
v_gene: TRBV5-1
abundance: many
j_gene: TRBJ2-3

CDR3aa: CASSPRTGDTFF
CDR3nt: TGTGCCAGCAGCCCCAGGACAGGGGACACTTTCTTT
len: 12
d_gene: TRBD1
v_gene: TRBV11-2
abundance: few
j_gene: TRBJ1-1

CDR3aa: CASSLGLAGGPTDTQYF
CDR3nt: TGCGCCAGCAGCCTGGGACTAGCGGGGGGGCCAACAGATACGCAGTATTTT
len: 17
d_gene: TRBD2
v_gene: TRBV5-1
abundance: few
j_gene: TRBJ2-3

CDR3aa: CASSYLGSNNQPQHF
CDR3nt: TGTGCCAGCAGTTACTTGGGGTCCAACAATCAGCCCCAGCATTTT
len: 15
d_gene: -
v_gene: TRBV6-2/TRBV6-3
abundance: few
j_gene: TRBJ1-5

CDR3aa: CASSVEATGVYGYTF
CDR3nt: TGTGCCAGCAGCGTAGAGGCAACAGGGGTATATGGCTACACCTTC
len: 15
d_gene: TRBD1
v_gene: TRBV9
abundance: -
j_gene: TRBJ1-2

CDR3aa: CASSPRQAVSTDTQYF
CDR3nt: TGTGCCAGCAGCCCTCGACAGGCTGTGAGCACAGATACGCAGTATTTT
len: 16
d_gene: -
v_gene: TRBV7-9
abundance: few
j_gene: TRBJ2-3

CDR3aa: CAISESTARGGGSTDTQYF
CDR3nt: TGTGCCATCAGTGAGTCCACTGCTCGAGGGGGCGGGAGCACAGATACGCAGTATTTT
len: 19
d_gene: TRBD1
v_gene: TRBV10-3
abundance: few
j_gene: TRBJ2-3

CDR3aa: CASSFGSDNTGELFF
CDR3nt: TGTGCCAGCAGTTTTGGTAGCGATAACACCGGGGAGCTGTTTTTT
len: 15
d_gene: -
v_gene: TRBV12-3/TRBV12-4
abundance: few
j_gene: TRBJ2-2

CDR3aa: CASSTPSSYNEQFF
CDR3nt: TGTGCCAGCAGTACCCCTAGCTCCTACAATGAGCAGTTCTTC
len: 14
d_gene: -
v_gene: TRBV6-5
abundance: few
j_gene: TRBJ2-1

CDR3aa: CASSLVGTEAFF
CDR3nt: TGTGCCAGCAGCTTGGTTGGCACTGAAGCTTTCTTT
len: 12
d_gene: -
v_gene: TRBV5-5
abundance: many
j_gene: TRBJ1-1

CDR3aa: CASSFASGGNEQFF
CDR3nt: TGTGCCAGCAGTTTTGCTAGCGGGGGTAATGAGCAGTTCTTC
len: 14
d_gene: TRBD2
v_gene: TRBV12-3/TRBV12-4
abundance: -
j_gene: TRBJ2-1

CDR3aa: CASSVRGFGELFF
CDR3nt: TGTGCCAGCAGCGTACGAGGGTTCGGGGAGCTGTTTTTT
len: 13
d_gene: -
v_gene: TRBV9
abundance: few
j_gene: TRBJ2-2

CDR3aa: CASSPQGSGETQYF
CDR3nt: TGTGCCAGCAGCCCACAGGGTTCCGGAGAGACCCAGTACTTC
len: 14
d_gene: -
v_gene: TRBV7-2
abundance: many
j_gene: TRBJ2-5

CDR3aa: CASSLFSGGHYNEQFF
CDR3nt: TGTGCCAGCAGCCTCTTCAGCGGGGGGCATTACAATGAGCAGTTCTTC
len: 16
d_gene: TRBD2
v_gene: TRBV14
abundance: many
j_gene: TRBJ2-1

CDR3aa: CASSLQRQGNGSPLHF
CDR3nt: TGTGCCAGCAGTCTTCAAAGACAGGGGAACGGTTCACCCCTCCACTTT
len: 16
d_gene: TRBD1
v_gene: TRBV12-3/TRBV12-4
abundance: -
j_gene: TRBJ1-6

CDR3aa: CSADGMPGSSTDTQYF
CDR3nt: TGCAGCGCCGACGGTATGCCGGGGTCTAGCACAGATACGCAGTATTTT
len: 16
d_gene: -
v_gene: TRBV29-1
abundance: -
j_gene: TRBJ2-3

CDR3aa: CASFRMGYNQPQHF
CDR3nt: TGTGCCAGCTTTAGAATGGGTTACAATCAGCCCCAGCATTTT
len: 14
d_gene: -
v_gene: TRBV28
abundance: few
j_gene: TRBJ1-5

CDR3aa: CASSPRGGVTYNEQFF
CDR3nt: TGTGCCAGCAGCCCCAGGGGAGGGGTGACCTACAATGAGCAGTTCTTC
len: 16
d_gene: -
v_gene: TRBV7-9
abundance: -
j_gene: TRBJ2-1

CDR3aa: CASSLSGLLMGSSSYNEQFF
CDR3nt: TGTGCCAGCAGTTTGTCGGGACTCCTGATGGGATCAAGCTCCTACAATGAGCAGTTCTTC
len: 20
d_gene: -
v_gene: TRBV27
abundance: -
j_gene: TRBJ2-1

CDR3aa: CASSLLSVASSTDTQYF
CDR3nt: TGTGCCAGCAGTTTATTGTCGGTCGCCTCTAGCACAGATACGCAGTATTTT
len: 17
d_gene: -
v_gene: TRBV28
abundance: few
j_gene: TRBJ2-3